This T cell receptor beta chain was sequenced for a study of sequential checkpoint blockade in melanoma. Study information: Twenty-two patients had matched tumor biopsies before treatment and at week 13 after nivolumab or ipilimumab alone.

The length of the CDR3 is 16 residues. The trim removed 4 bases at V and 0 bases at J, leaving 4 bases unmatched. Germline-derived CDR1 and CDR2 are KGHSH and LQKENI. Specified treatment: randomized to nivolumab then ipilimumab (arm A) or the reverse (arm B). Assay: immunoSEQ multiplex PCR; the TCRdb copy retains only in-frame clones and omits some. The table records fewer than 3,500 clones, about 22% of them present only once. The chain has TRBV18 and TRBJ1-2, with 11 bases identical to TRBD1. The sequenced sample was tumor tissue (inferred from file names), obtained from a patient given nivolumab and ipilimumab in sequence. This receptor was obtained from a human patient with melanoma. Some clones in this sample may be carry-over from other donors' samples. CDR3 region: CASSRDRGSSNYGYTF. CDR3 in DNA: TGTGCCAGCTCACGGGACAGGGGGTCGTCTAACTATGGCTACACCTTC.